Sequencing of this T cell receptor (beta chain) was carried out in a study of sequential checkpoint blockade in melanoma (dated by TCRdb to the late 2010s). Regarding the complete study: Patients were assigned by 1:1 randomization to either first-line nivolumab followed by ipilimumab (arm A) or ipilimumab followed by nivolumab (arm B). Both trial sequences were followed by maintenance nivolumab.

TCRbeta CDR3 regions were immunosequenced from genomic DNA with the immunoSEQ Assay. Before high-throughput sequencing, the genomic DNA was amplified using bias-controlled multiplex PCR. In the original analysis: To quantify the absolute abundance of each unique TCRbeta CDR3 region, the sequences were collapsed and filtered. Clonality, defined as 1 minus Pielou's evenness, was calculated using productive rearrangements only. A previously published method was used to identify clones whose frequencies were significantly greater in on-treatment samples than in baseline samples. Here the immuneACCESS table is served through TCRdb, limited to in-frame sequences with V and J called. Missing clones are a known gap in these copies; in checked studies unresolved V genes cover under half, and the rest lacks a known reason. The DNA was the basis for D and trimming; V, J and clone size are from that table. For this sample there are about 5,000 clones; 70% to 80% appear just once. The ten most abundant clones make up roughly 69% of the sample.

There are 18 amino acids in the CDR3, from cysteine to phenylalanine inclusive. This entry keeps only the CDR3 DNA: 54 bases, framed from base 1. V and J lose 0 bases and 3 bases, and a span of 21 bases separates them. In the germline V gene (reference sequence), CDR1 corresponds to LNHNV and CDR2 to YYDKDF. Beyond this particular receptor, the publication reports: The model for predicting response that combines TCR metrics with mutation burden needs to be validated in larger, independent patient cohorts.

In the case of this clone: Its antigen is currently not known. No much larger clone is present one base from it, and per-base qualities are unavailable.

The intended sense of this specimen's treatment or condition label: randomized to nivolumab then ipilimumab (arm A) or the reverse (arm B). None of the patients in the trial had previously been given DNA-damaging chemotherapy. Live CD3+CD8+ cells negative for CD19 and CD56 were sorted from thawed PBMCs on a FACS Aria II flow cytometer. The samples were obtained from melanoma patients enrolled in CheckMate 064, an open-label, randomized phase II trial testing sequential checkpoint blockade. Leukapheresis was used to collect peripheral blood mononuclear cells, which were then purified with Ficoll-Paque and frozen in human serum with roughly 10% DMSO. Right after sorting, the blood CD3+CD8+ cells were verified to be >95% pure, and DNA extraction followed.

The rearrangement joined TRBV15 to TRBJ2-7; the D gene is perhaps TRBD1, from 6 matching bases. The sequence came from a human donor with melanoma. The sequenced sample was CD8+ T cells sorted from blood (inferred from file names), obtained from a patient given nivolumab and ipilimumab in sequence. The DNA sequence is given as TGTGCCACCAGCAGAGATTTATGGGTGCAGGGGACCGACTACGAGCAGTACTTC. Translation gives CATSRDLWVQGTDYEQYF.